This T cell receptor (beta chain) was documented in a study of CD8 T cells in Susac syndrome. For the study at large: Treatment at blood withdrawal was none, corticosteroids, or intravenous immunoglobulin alone in Susac syndrome patients.

Random-hexamer reverse transcription was applied to about 0.45 to 1 ug RNA. The CDR3 of TCR beta was amplified by immunoSEQ multiplex PCR across 54 Vbeta and 13 Jbeta. TCRdb reprocessed the immunoSEQ multiplex PCR reads with MiXCR, giving one entry per CDR3 protein. This sample has about 100,000 distinct CDR3 sequences, with around 96% found just once. TEMRA cells were FACS-enriched, unlike CD8+ and CD4+ T cells, which were negatively isolated. This clonotype was obtained from a human donor with Susac syndrome. Source material: CD8+ T cells from PBMCs.

CDR3 protein: CASSPEGYINEQFF. Here the CDR3 DNA reads TGTGCTAGTTCACCCGAAGGATACATCAATGAGCAGTTCTTC. The chain recombines TRBV12-5 with TRBJ2-1; D gene unclear. Trimming pared 8 bases from V and 6 bases from J, leaving 17 bases between. This CDR3 is built from 14 residues. Germline V gene sequence: CDR1 LGHNT, CDR2 FRNRAP.